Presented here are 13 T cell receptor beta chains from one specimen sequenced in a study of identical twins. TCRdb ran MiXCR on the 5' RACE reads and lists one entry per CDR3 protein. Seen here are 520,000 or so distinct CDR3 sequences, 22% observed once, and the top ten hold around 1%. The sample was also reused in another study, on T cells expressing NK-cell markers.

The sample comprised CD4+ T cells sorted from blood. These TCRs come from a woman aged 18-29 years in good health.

The CDR3 nucleotides read TGCAGTGCTAGAGCGGTTAGCGGGAGAGGGAGCTACTACGAGCAGTACTTC. Amino acids: CSARAVSGRGSYYEQYF. V gene TRBV20-1 combines with J gene TRBJ2-7; 9 bases line up with TRBD2. The CDR3 contains 17 residues. Germline V gene lookup returns CDR1 DFQATT and CDR2 SNEGSKA (reference sequence). Germline trimming cut 1 base from V and 3 bases from J; bases unmatched to any gene: 13.

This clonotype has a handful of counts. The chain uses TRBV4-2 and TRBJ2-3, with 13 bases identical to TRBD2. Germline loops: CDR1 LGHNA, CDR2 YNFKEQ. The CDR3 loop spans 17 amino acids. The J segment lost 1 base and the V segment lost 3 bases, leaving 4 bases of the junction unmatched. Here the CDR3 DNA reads TGTGCCAGCAGCCAGCCCGGACTAGCGGGGGGCACAGATACGCAGTATTTT. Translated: CASSQPGLAGGTDTQYF.

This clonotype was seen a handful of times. The CDR3 loop is CSVGQGAYNEQFF. The CDR3 DNA follows: TGCAGCGTGGGACAGGGGGCCTACAATGAGCAGTTCTTC. The chain couples TRBV29-1 to TRBJ2-1; TRBD1 agrees at 11 bases. CDR1 and CDR2 from the germline V gene are SQVTM and ANQGSEA. V lost 6 bases to trimming and J lost 2 bases; unmatched junction nucleotides: 0. The CDR3 is 13 amino acids.

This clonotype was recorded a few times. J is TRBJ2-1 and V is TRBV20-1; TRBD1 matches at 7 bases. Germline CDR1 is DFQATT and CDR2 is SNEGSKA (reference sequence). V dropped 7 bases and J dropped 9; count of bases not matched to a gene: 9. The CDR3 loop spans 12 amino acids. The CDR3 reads CSGEGGGSEQFF. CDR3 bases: TGCAGTGGGGAAGGGGGCGGAAGTGAGCAGTTCTTC.

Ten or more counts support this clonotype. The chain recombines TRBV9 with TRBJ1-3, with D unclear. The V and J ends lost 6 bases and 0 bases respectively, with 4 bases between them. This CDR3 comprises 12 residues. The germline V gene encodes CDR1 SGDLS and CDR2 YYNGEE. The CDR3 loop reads CASTGSGNTIYF. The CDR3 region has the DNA TGTGCCAGCACAGGCTCTGGAAACACCATATATTTT.

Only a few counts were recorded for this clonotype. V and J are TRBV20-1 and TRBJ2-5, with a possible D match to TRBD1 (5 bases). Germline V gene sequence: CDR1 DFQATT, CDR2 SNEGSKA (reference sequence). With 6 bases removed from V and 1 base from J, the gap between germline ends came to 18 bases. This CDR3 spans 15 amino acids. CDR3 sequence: CSARGQPEAQETQYF. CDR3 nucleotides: TGCAGTGCCCGTGGACAACCCGAGGCCCAAGAGACCCAGTACTTC.

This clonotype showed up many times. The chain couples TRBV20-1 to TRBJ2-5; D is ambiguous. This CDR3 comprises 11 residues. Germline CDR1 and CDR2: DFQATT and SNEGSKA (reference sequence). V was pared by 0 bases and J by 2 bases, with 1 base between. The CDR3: CSAREQETQYF. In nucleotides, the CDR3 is TGCAGTGCTAGAGAACAAGAGACCCAGTACTTC.

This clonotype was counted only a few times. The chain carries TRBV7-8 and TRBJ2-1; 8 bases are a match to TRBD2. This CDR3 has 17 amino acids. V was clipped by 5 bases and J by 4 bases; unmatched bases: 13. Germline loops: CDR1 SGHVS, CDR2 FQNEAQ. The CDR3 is CASSQVGPSGLYNEQFF. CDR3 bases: TGTGCCAGCAGCCAAGTAGGGCCTAGCGGGTTATACAATGAGCAGTTCTTC.

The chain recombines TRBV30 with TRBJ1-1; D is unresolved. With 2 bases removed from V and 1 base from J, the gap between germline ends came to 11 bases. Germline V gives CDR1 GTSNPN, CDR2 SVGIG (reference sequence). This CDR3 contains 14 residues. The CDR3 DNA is TGTGCCTGGAGTCATTGGACTGCGAACACTGAAGCTTTCTTT. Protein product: CAWSHWTANTEAFF.

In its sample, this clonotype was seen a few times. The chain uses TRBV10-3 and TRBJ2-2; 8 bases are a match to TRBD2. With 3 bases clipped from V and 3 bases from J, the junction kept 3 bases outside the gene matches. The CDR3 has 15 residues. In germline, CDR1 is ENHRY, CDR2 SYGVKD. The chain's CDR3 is CAISDSGDHTGELFF. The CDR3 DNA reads TGTGCCATCAGTGATAGCGGGGACCACACCGGGGAGCTGTTTTTT.

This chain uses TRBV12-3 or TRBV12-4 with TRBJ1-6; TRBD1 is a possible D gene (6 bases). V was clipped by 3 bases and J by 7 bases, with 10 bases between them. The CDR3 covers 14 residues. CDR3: CASSFQGLNSPLHF. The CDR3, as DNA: TGTGCCAGCAGTTTTCAGGGGTTGAATTCACCCCTCCACTTT.

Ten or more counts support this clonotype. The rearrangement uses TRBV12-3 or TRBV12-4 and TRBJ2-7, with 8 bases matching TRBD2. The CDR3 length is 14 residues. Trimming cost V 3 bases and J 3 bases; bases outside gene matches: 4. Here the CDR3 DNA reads TGTGCCAGCAGTTTGAGCGGGAGCGGCTACGAGCAGTACTTC. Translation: CASSLSGSGYEQYF.

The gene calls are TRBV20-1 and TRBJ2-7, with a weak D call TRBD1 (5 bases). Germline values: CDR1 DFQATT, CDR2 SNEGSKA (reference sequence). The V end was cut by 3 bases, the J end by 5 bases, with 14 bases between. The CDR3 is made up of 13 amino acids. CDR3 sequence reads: CSASQGTVHEQYF. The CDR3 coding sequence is TGCAGTGCTAGCCAGGGAACGGTACACGAGCAGTACTTC.